This T cell receptor beta chain is from a study of identical twins. Study-wide findings and caveats: Insertion counts were lower in abundant cord blood beta clonotypes, a trend that memory repertoires did not show. Sequences that were beta out-of-frame showed weaker excess twin sharing.

The sample holds many counts of this clonotype. Its antigen is still unknown. This CDR3 has 11 amino acids. With 6 bases removed from V and 4 bases from J, the gap between germline ends came to 7 bases. The V gene's germline CDR1 is SGHDN and CDR2 FVKESK. A universal primer site was added by template switching, and unique molecular identifiers were carried by the cDNA. TCRdb re-derived calls from the 5' RACE reads in MiXCR, one entry per CDR3 protein. The data show fewer than 650,000 distinct CDR3 sequences, about 7% seen once. This same sample was also part of a study on yellow fever vaccine responses in identical twins.

This sequence originates from a woman in her late teens or twenties in good health. The rearrangement uses TRBV14 and TRBJ2-7; no reliable D call. Specimen: PBMCs. The CDR3 DNA reads TGTGCCAGCAGTATGGGTTACGAGCAGTACTTC. Protein product: CASSMGYEQYF.